Sequencing of this T cell receptor beta chain was carried out in a study of T cell changes during pregnancy in multiple sclerosis. Germline CDR1 is SGDLS and CDR2 is YYNGEE. This CDR3 contains 15 residues. The V end was cut by 0 bases, the J end by 0 bases, with 8 bases between. Clones were sequenced by immunoSEQ multiplex PCR, and TCRdb holds only the in-frame ones, with some missing. The top ten hold under 9.5% of the sample, which has more than 40,000 clones, about nine tenths seen once. The clonotype originates from a female donor with multiple sclerosis, enrolled in a pregnancy study. The chain uses TRBV9 and TRBJ2-3, with D possibly TRBD1 on 6 matching bases. Sequences were derived from CD8+ T cells from peripheral blood mononuclear cells, sampled after pregnancy. The CDR3 nucleotides read TGTGCCAGCAGCGTAGTCCAGGGGAGCACAGATACGCAGTATTTT. This codes for CASSVVQGSTDTQYF.